A selection of T cell receptor beta chains follows, all from one sample in a study of cytomegalovirus exposure and HLA in healthy donors. Clones were read by immunoSEQ multiplex PCR, and TCRdb kept only the in-frame ones, dropping some. The sample includes 150,000 or so clones, roughly 89% of them seen just once. Input material: PBMCs. The receptor source for this set is a woman between 18 and 30 years old in good health and CMV-seropositive. Each CDR3 is given with its conserved first and last residue. The D gene is left open where the match is weak. Where a row states a size, it is once, few, many or the class of an expanded clone; other rows omit it.

D gene	V gene	J gene	clone size	CDR3 protein	CDR3 DNA
TRBD1	TRBV5-4	TRBJ1-5	many	CASSFSGGEPQHF	TGTGCCAGCAGCTTTTCAGGGGGCGAGCCCCAGCATTTT
TRBD2	TRBV9	TRBJ2-3	.	CASSPRTSGSGTQYF	TGTGCCAGCAGCCCTCGGACTAGCGGGAGTGGTACGCAGTATTTT
TRBD2	TRBV7-9	TRBJ2-7	.	CASSLSTSGPSYEQYF	TGTGCCAGCAGCTTATCTACTAGCGGGCCCTCCTACGAGCAGTACTTC
TRBD2	TRBV9	TRBJ2-2	.	CASSALGLAANTGELFF	TGTGCCAGCAGCGCATTAGGGCTAGCGGCGAACACCGGGGAGCTGTTTTTT
.	TRBV5-1	TRBJ2-3	.	CASSLDLGPGADTQYF	TGCGCCAGCAGCTTGGATCTCGGGCCGGGAGCCGATACGCAGTATTTT
.	TRBV6-1	TRBJ1-2	once	CASSEVIGRGYTF	TGTGCCAGCAGTGAAGTTATTGGGCGTGGCTACACCTTC
.	TRBV10-1	TRBJ1-2	many	CASSEDRNYGYTF	TGCGCCAGCAGTGAGGACAGAAACTATGGCTACACCTTC
TRBD1	TRBV30	TRBJ1-5	few	CAWSGQGYQPQHF	TGTGCCTGGTCCGGACAGGGCTATCAGCCCCAGCATTTT
TRBD2	TRBV5-4	TRBJ2-7	.	CASSLPSGRNEQYF	TGTGCCAGCAGCTTGCCGAGCGGGAGGAACGAGCAGTACTTC
.	TRBV2	TRBJ2-6	.	CASSVFGSSGANVLTF	TGTGCCAGCAGTGTCTTTGGTAGCTCTGGGGCCAACGTCCTGACTTTC
TRBD2	TRBV9	TRBJ2-1	.	CASSVWTSPYNEQFF	TGTGCCAGCAGCGTATGGACTAGCCCTTACAATGAGCAGTTCTTC
.	TRBV5-1	TRBJ2-5	.	CASSTGQETQYF	TGCGCCAGCAGCACAGGGCAAGAGACCCAGTACTTC
TRBD2	TRBV5-1	TRBJ2-7	.	CASAETSGRADEQYF	TGCGCCAGCGCTGAGACTAGCGGGAGGGCCGACGAGCAGTACTTC
.	TRBV11-2	TRBJ2-2	.	CASSAGRTTNTGELFF	TGTGCCAGCAGCGCCGGACGGACAACGAACACCGGGGAGCTGTTTTTT
TRBD2	TRBV6-5	TRBJ2-7	.	CASSYSAGVGYEQYF	TGTGCCAGCAGTTACTCGGCGGGAGTTGGTTACGAGCAGTACTTC
TRBD2	TRBV7-9	TRBJ2-3	.	CASSSWTSGDTDTQYF	TGTGCCAGCAGCTCTTGGACTAGCGGAGACACAGATACGCAGTATTTT
TRBD1	TRBV6-5	TRBJ1-2	.	CASSYARDRVSGYTF	TGTGCCAGCAGTTACGCCCGAGACAGGGTCTCTGGCTACACCTTC
.	TRBV19	TRBJ2-1	.	CASSMAFNEQFF	TGTGCCAGTAGTATGGCTTTCAATGAGCAGTTCTTC
.	TRBV27	TRBJ2-7	.	CASSLTPYLSYEQYF	TGTGCCAGCAGTCTGACTCCGTACCTTTCCTACGAGCAGTACTTC
.	TRBV28	TRBJ1-3	.	CASSLLGGQGAGGNTIYF	TGTGCCAGCAGTTTACTCGGGGGACAAGGAGCGGGAGGAAACACCATATATTTT
.	TRBV30	TRBJ2-2	.	CAWSVLAVNTGELFF	TGTGCCTGGAGTGTACTAGCCGTGAACACCGGGGAGCTGTTTTTT
.	TRBV7-2	TRBJ1-4	.	CASSLSGSRGEKLFF	TGTGCCAGCAGCCTATCCGGGTCCCGGGGTGAAAAACTGTTTTTT
.	TRBV19	TRBJ1-1	.	CASTGQGYTEAFF	TGTGCCAGTACAGGGCAGGGATACACTGAAGCTTTCTTT
TRBD1	TRBV19	TRBJ1-2	.	CASSIVWDRGNGRTF	TGTGCCAGTAGTATAGTCTGGGACAGGGGGAACGGAAGAACCTTC
TRBD2	TRBV5-6	TRBJ2-1	.	CASSFFQMREDEQFF	TGTGCCAGCAGCTTTTTCCAGATGCGGGAGGATGAGCAGTTCTTC
.	TRBV19	TRBJ2-5	.	CASSIEGGRGETQYF	TGTGCCAGTAGTATAGAGGGCGGAAGGGGAGAGACCCAGTACTTC
TRBD1	TRBV30	TRBJ1-4	.	CAWNIQGASVGKLFF	TGTGCCTGGAACATTCAGGGGGCCTCGGTTGGAAAACTGTTTTTT
.	TRBV30	TRBJ1-2	.	CAWSVRGYGYTF	TGTGCCTGGAGTGTACGGGGCTATGGCTACACCTTC
.	TRBV11-2	TRBJ2-7	.	CASSSNRVYEQYF	TGTGCCAGCAGCTCCAACAGGGTCTACGAGCAGTACTTC
.	TRBV30	TRBJ2-4	.	CAWSVRQLLAKNIQYF	TGTGCCTGGAGTGTACGACAGCTACTAGCCAAAAACATTCAGTACTTC
TRBD2	TRBV19	TRBJ2-1	once	CASSTGTSGISYNEQFF	TGTGCCAGTAGTACCGGGACTAGCGGGATTTCCTACAATGAGCAGTTCTTC
TRBD2	TRBV7-8	TRBJ2-2	.	CASIALAGVSTGELFF	TGTGCCAGCATTGCCCTAGCGGGAGTAAGCACCGGGGAGCTGTTTTTT
.	TRBV21-1	TRBJ2-5	.	CASGRAGEQTQYF	TGTGCCAGCGGCCGGGCAGGGGAGCAGACCCAGTACTTC
TRBD1	TRBV28	TRBJ1-5	.	CASREIQGAGSPQHF	TGTGCCAGCAGGGAAATACAGGGGGCGGGTTCGCCCCAGCATTTT
TRBD1	TRBV28	TRBJ2-7	.	CASSLADRGLYEQYF	TGTGCCAGCAGTTTAGCGGACAGGGGGCTCTACGAGCAGTACTTC
.	TRBV28	TRBJ1-2	.	CASSSGGGAYGYTF	TGTGCCAGCAGTTCCGGTGGGGGGGCATATGGCTACACCTTC
TRBD2	TRBV19	TRBJ2-1	.	CASSFSGSYNEQFF	TGTGCCAGTAGTTTTAGCGGGAGCTACAATGAGCAGTTCTTC
.	TRBV4-1	TRBJ1-5	.	CASSQERGTNQPQHF	TGCGCCAGCAGCCAAGAAAGGGGCACGAATCAGCCCCAGCATTTT
.	TRBV11-2	TRBJ2-7	few	CASSNTYEQYF	TGTGCCAGCAGCAACACCTACGAGCAGTACTTC
.	TRBV7-2	TRBJ1-2	.	CASSQTTGFDGYTF	TGTGCCAGCAGCCAAACCACAGGGTTTGATGGCTACACCTTC
TRBD1	TRBV28	TRBJ1-4	.	CASSQPGQGGEKLFF	TGTGCCAGCAGCCAACCGGGACAGGGAGGAGAAAAACTGTTTTTT
.	TRBV9	TRBJ1-1	.	CASSEITQNTEAFF	TGTGCCAGCAGTGAAATTACACAGAACACTGAAGCTTTCTTT
.	TRBV5-1	TRBJ1-2	few	CASSLGRGEYGYTF	TGCGCCAGCAGCTTGGGCCGGGGGGAATATGGCTACACCTTC
TRBD2	TRBV9	TRBJ2-7	once	CASSVVAGGPIAEQYF	TGTGCCAGCAGCGTCGTAGCGGGAGGGCCGATCGCCGAGCAGTACTTC
.	TRBV19	TRBJ2-7	.	CASYSAQGEQYF	TGTGCCAGTTACTCCGCCCAGGGCGAGCAGTACTTC
TRBD2	TRBV5-1	TRBJ2-7	.	CASSKTSGSFYEQYF	TGCGCCAGCAGCAAGACTAGCGGGAGCTTCTACGAGCAGTACTTC
.	TRBV5-1	TRBJ2-5	few	CASSLRQDIPTQYF	TGCGCCAGCAGCTTAAGACAGGATATTCCGACCCAGTACTTC